The 16 T cell receptor beta chains below were found in one sample sequenced in a study of blood T cells in healthy people across ages. Using a J-beta primer mix together with a sample-barcoded 5' primer, a second PCR was run for about 6 to 12 cycles. TCRdb redid the calling of the 5' RACE reads with MiXCR, one entry per CDR3 protein. The profile covers over 1,300,000 distinct CDR3 sequences, with roughly 59% appearing a single time and over 5% taken by the ten largest. Sequencing was performed on blood. The receptors shown here come from a man younger than 35 in good health.

The chain has TRBV2 and TRBJ2-3, with unresolved D. In germline, CDR1 is SNHLY, CDR2 FYNNEI. This CDR3 region has 15 residues. Deletions cut 0 bases from V and 2 bases from J, with 9 bases between. CDR3 loop: CASSEAQGFTDTQYF. The CDR3 coding sequence is TGTGCCAGCAGTGAAGCGCAAGGGTTCACAGATACGCAGTATTTT.

The gene calls are TRBV29-1 and TRBJ2-3; TRBD1 matches 9 bases. After removal of 7 bases from V and 0 bases from J, the junction contained 5 bases not matched to a gene. The germline V gene encodes CDR1 SQVTM and CDR2 ANQGSEA. The CDR3 runs to 14 residues. CDR3 sequence: CSGRTGDSTDTQYF. The CDR3 bases are TGCAGCGGAAGGACAGGGGACAGCACAGATACGCAGTATTTT.

This chain links TRBV7-9 with TRBJ1-2; D unresolved. V shed 0 bases and J shed 7 bases, with 12 bases lying between them. Germline V gene sequence: CDR1 SEHNR, CDR2 FQNEAQ (reference sequence). CDR3 size: 14 residues. CDR3 sequence: CASSLARTALGYTF. Here the CDR3 DNA reads TGTGCCAGCAGCTTAGCGCGGACCGCGCTTGGCTACACCTTC.

V and J are TRBV25-1 and TRBJ2-5; maybe TRBD2 (6 bases). CDR3 length: 15 amino acids. Germline V gives CDR1 MGHDK, CDR2 SYGVNS. V was trimmed by 3 bases and J by 3 bases, leaving 14 bases between them. The CDR3, as DNA: TGTGCCAGCAGTGACTTCCGGGACTTAGAAGAGACCCAGTACTTC. This sequence encodes CASSDFRDLEETQYF.

This clonotype occurred a few times. The CDR3 reads CASSFGGGPYEQYF. CDR3 coding DNA: TGTGCCAGCAGCTTTGGCGGGGGGCCTTACGAGCAGTACTTC. The chain uses TRBV6-6 and TRBJ2-4, with TRBD2 matching 8 bases. The J call is doubtful: the DNA matches TRBJ2-7 better. The CDR3 extends over 14 amino acids. Looked up from germline, CDR1 is MNHNY and CDR2 is SVGAGI (reference sequence).

V is TRBV5-1 and J is TRBJ2-1; perhaps D is TRBD1 or TRBD2 (5 bases each). Germline V CDR1 and CDR2: SGHRS, YFSETQ. The CDR3 runs 17 residues. Trimming removed 0 bases from V and 0 bases from J, with 13 bases in between. The CDR3 reads CASSLGQGTSSYNEQFF. CDR3 in DNA: TGCGCCAGCAGCTTGGGACAAGGGACGAGCTCCTACAATGAGCAGTTCTTC.

CDR3 DNA: TGTGCCAGCAGCTCTCGGCCAGAAGGAGAGACCCAGTACTTC. Protein: CASSSRPEGETQYF. The rearrangement uses TRBV9 and TRBJ2-5; D is ambiguous. The V end was cut by 4 bases, the J end by 4 bases, with 14 bases between. CDR1 SGDLS and CDR2 YYNGEE come from the germline V gene. The CDR3 runs to 14 residues.

About this clonotype itself: Sequence at one end of the junction differs from germline and may be a read error. The chain has TRBV27 and TRBJ1-1; no firm D call. CDR3 length: 14 amino acids. CDR1 is MNHEY and CDR2 is SMNVEV in the germline V gene (reference sequence). CDR3 bases: TGTGCCAGCAGTCCATACGCCTTGAACCCTGAAGCTTTCTTT. It translates to CASSPYALNPEAFF.

This clonotype showed up just a few times. The rearrangement links TRBV12-3 or TRBV12-4 to TRBJ2-1; weak D call: TRBD1 (6 bases). The germline V and J ends were trimmed by 3 bases and 4 bases, with 10 bases remaining between them. This CDR3 comprises 14 residues. CDR3 region: CASSLGDTYNEQFF. CDR3 DNA sequence: TGTGCCAGCAGTTTGGGGGACACATACAATGAGCAGTTCTTC.

This rearrangement joins TRBV9 to TRBJ2-1; TRBD2 agrees at 8 bases. The J segment lost 9 bases and the V segment lost 0 bases, leaving 8 bases of the junction unmatched. Per germline, CDR1 SGDLS and CDR2 YYNGEE. The CDR3 is made up of 15 amino acids. CDR3 coding DNA: TGTGCCAGCAGCGTAGCTGCTAGCGGGCGGGTTGAGCAGTTCTTC. The encoded protein is CASSVAASGRVEQFF.

As concerns this clonotype: The junction and the germline gene differ at one end; a read error may be behind it. The chain links TRBV2 to TRBJ2-3; 9 bases are a match to TRBD2. The length of the CDR3 is 18 residues. CDR1 is SNHLY and CDR2 is FYNNEI in the germline V gene. The CDR3 region is CVSSPLNVQRGVTDTQYF. CDR3 sequence (DNA): TGTGTCAGCAGCCCCCTGAACGTACAGCGGGGGGTCACAGATACGCAGTATTTT.

The V call is TRBV6-5, the J call TRBJ2-2, with unresolved D. The CDR3 covers 14 residues. Trimming removed 0 bases at V and 4 bases at J, with 6 bases between. The germline CDR1 and CDR2 sequences are MNHEY and SVGAGI. CDR3 DNA sequence: TGTGCCAGCAGTTACTCGATCTCCACCGGGGAGCTGTTTTTT. It specifies CASSYSISTGELFF.

The chain has TRBV20-1 and TRBJ2-7; D ambiguous. The DNA end favors TRBJ2-5, so the J call may be wrong. The CDR3 contains 12 residues. The germline CDR1 and CDR2 sequences are DFQATT and SNEGSKA (reference sequence). CDR3 sequence: CSARVGLETQYF. CDR3 coding DNA: TGCAGTGCTAGAGTAGGGCTGGAGACCCAGTACTTC.

The rearrangement uses TRBV21-1 and TRBJ2-2; the table gives TRBD1 as D, unverified against the DNA. TRBV21-1 is termed a pseudogene. The CDR3 is 15 residues long. In DNA, the CDR3 is TGTGCCAGCCCCCTGCAGGGGGGGAACACCGGGGAGCTGTTTTTT. Protein sequence: CASPLQGGNTGELFF.

This rearrangement joins TRBV20-1 to TRBJ1-3; D uncertain. Germline V gene sequence: CDR1 DFQATT, CDR2 SNEGSKA (reference sequence). This CDR3 comprises 12 residues. V lost 6 bases and J lost 4, with 10 bases in between. CDR3 DNA sequence: TGCAGTGCCGGAGAGCTAGGAAACACCATATATTTT. Translating gives CSAGELGNTIYF.

The chain has TRBV4-1 and TRBJ2-7; no definite D call. The CDR3 covers 21 residues. Germline CDR1 reads MGHRA; CDR2 reads YSYEKL. Trimming cost V 1 base and J 2 bases, with 30 bases left between them. Here the CDR3 reads CASSQVVGIPQDGVIPYEQYF. Written as DNA, the CDR3 is TGCGCCAGCAGCCAAGTTGTTGGTATACCACAAGATGGGGTGATACCCTACGAGCAGTACTTC.